Following are 13 T cell receptor beta chains from one sample sequenced in a study of shared T cell receptors in the human thymus. This table comes from immunoSEQ multiplex PCR, and its TCRdb copy is limited to in-frame clones, with some not included. The sample includes 450,000 to 650,000 clones, approximately 80% of them seen just once. These same data were also listed under a study on human thymus T cells.

Source material: thymocytes. The receptors were gathered from a boy under two years old with a congenital heart defect.

The rearrangement joins TRBV11-2 to TRBJ2-3, with 7 bases that match TRBD2. The V gene end was trimmed by 5 bases and the J gene end by 0 bases; junction bases not matched to a gene: 11. CDR1 is SGHAT and CDR2 is FQNNGV in the germline V gene. CDR3 length: 17 amino acids. CDR3 sequence reads: CASSPWVAGVSTDTQYF. The CDR3 nucleotides read TGTGCCAGCAGCCCCTGGGTAGCGGGCGTTAGCACAGATACGCAGTATTTT.

The V and J genes are TRBV27 and TRBJ2-2; D gene uncertain. This CDR3 region has 14 residues. Germline V gene data show CDR1 as MNHEY and CDR2 as SMNVEV (reference sequence). Trimming took off 7 bases at V and 0 bases at J, with 9 bases between the two ends. CDR3 residues: CASKEFANTGELFF. In nucleotides, the CDR3 is TGTGCCAGCAAGGAGTTCGCGAACACCGGGGAGCTGTTTTTT.

In its sample, this clone was seen once. The J gene is TRBJ1-5, the V gene TRBV2; weak D call: TRBD1 (5 bases). V was cut by 2 bases and J by 4 bases, with 9 bases left in between. The CDR3 extends over 14 amino acids. Germline V CDR1 and CDR2: SNHLY, FYNNEI. CDR3 amino acids: CASSETGKNQPQHF. CDR3 in DNA: TGTGCCAGCAGTGAAACAGGCAAAAATCAGCCCCAGCATTTT.

This clone appeared a single time. The chain recombines TRBV11-2 with TRBJ2-1; 14 nucleotides agree with TRBD2. Losses at the gene ends were 1 base for V and 2 bases for J; bases not matched to a gene: 7. Germline V gene data show CDR1 as SGHAT and CDR2 as FQNNGV. This CDR3 has 19 residues. CDR3 region: CASSLVVTSGRATYNEQFF. DNA of the CDR3: TGTGCCAGCAGCTTAGTGGTGACTAGCGGGAGGGCCACCTACAATGAGCAGTTCTTC.

The chain employs TRBV5-1 and TRBJ2-1, with 12 bases fitting TRBD2. Germline lookup yields CDR1 SGHRS and CDR2 YFSETQ. The CDR3 spans 18 residues. V shed 5 bases, J shed 3 bases, and the junction held 12 bases outside the gene matches. CDR3 amino acids: CASRSVVLAGGNYNEQFF. CDR3 nucleotides: TGCGCCAGCAGAAGCGTCGTACTAGCGGGAGGAAACTACAATGAGCAGTTCTTC.

V is TRBV4-3 and J is TRBJ1-2, with TRBD1 as a possible D gene (5 bases). There are 13 residues in the CDR3. Per the germline V gene, CDR1 is LGHNA and CDR2 is YSLEER. The germline V and J ends were trimmed by 4 bases and 5 bases, with 11 bases remaining between them. The CDR3 DNA is TGCGCCAGCAGCCGCTGGGGCCTATATGGCTACACCTTC. It translates to CASSRWGLYGYTF.

The rearrangement uses TRBV11-2 and TRBJ1-1, with D possibly being TRBD1 (6 bases). Between the trimmed V and J ends, which lost 4 bases and 9 bases, there was a span of 21 bases. CDR3 length: 15 amino acids. CDR1 SGHAT and CDR2 FQNNGV come from the germline V gene. The CDR3 nucleotides are TGTGCCAGCAGCTCCATCAGGACAGAATATGGTCAAGCTTTCTTT. Translating gives CASSSIRTEYGQAFF.

The gene calls are TRBV6-1 and TRBJ2-3; D possibly corresponds to TRBD2 (6 bases). Germline values: CDR1 MNHNS, CDR2 SASEGT. V dropped 2 bases and J dropped 2 bases, with 20 bases sitting between them. The CDR3 has 18 amino acids. The CDR3: CASSEPYYSGTVTDTQYF. The CDR3 coding sequence is TGTGCCAGCAGTGAACCTTATTATAGCGGAACCGTCACAGATACGCAGTATTTT.

The chain links TRBV5-1 to TRBJ2-7; 11 bases are shared with TRBD2. Germline assignment: CDR1 SGHRS and CDR2 YFSETQ. The CDR3 extends over 14 amino acids. V was clipped by 3 bases and J by 4 bases; unmatched bases: 3. DNA of the CDR3: TGCGCCAGCAGCTCCACTAGCGGGGGATACGAGCAGTACTTC. Protein: CASSSTSGGYEQYF. Together with reference TRBV5-1 and TRBJ2-7, the CDR3 gives the full variable domain: KAGVTQTPRYLIKTRGQQVTLSCSPISGHRSVSWYQQTPGQGLQFLFEYFSETQRNKGNFPGRFSGRQFSNSRSEMNVSTLELGDSALYLCASSSTSGGYEQYFGPGTRLTVT.

The chain links TRBV11-3 to TRBJ2-1; 7 nucleotides line up with TRBD2. CDR3 length: 17 residues. The J segment lost 7 bases and the V segment lost 4 bases, leaving 16 bases of the junction unmatched. The germline CDR1 and CDR2 sequences are SGHNT and YENEEA. CDR3 sequence: CASSSPPPSGIINEQFF. Here the CDR3 DNA reads TGTGCCAGCAGCTCCCCACCCCCGAGCGGGATAATTAATGAGCAGTTCTTC.

This clone was recorded once. The V call is TRBV7-6, the J call TRBJ2-7, with TRBD1 identical over 10 bases. Trimming at V came to 5 bases and at J to 4 bases, leaving 8 bases not matched to a gene. The CDR3 loop spans 15 amino acids. Germline CDR1 is SGHVS and CDR2 is FNYEAQ. CDR3 sequence: CASSPHGTGVYEQYF. Written as DNA, the CDR3 is TGTGCCAGCAGCCCGCACGGGACAGGGGTGTACGAGCAGTACTTC.

V is TRBV21-1 and J is TRBJ1-5. TRBV21-1 is termed a pseudogene. This CDR3 region has 10 residues. CDR3 sequence: CASGDQPQHF. The CDR3 DNA sequence: TGTGCCAGCGGAGATCAGCCCCAGCATTTT.

The chain links TRBV28 to TRBJ2-7, with 9 bases lining up with TRBD2. The CDR3 is 15 residues long. Trimming removed 6 bases from V and 6 bases from J; junction bases left unmatched: 12. Germline V gene sequence: CDR1 MDHEN, CDR2 SYDVKM. CDR3 coding DNA: TGTGCCAGCAGAAAATGGGGTAGCGGGAGTGGCGAGCAGTACTTC. It encodes CASRKWGSGSGEQYF.